This TCR beta chain was obtained from a study of chemoradiotherapy in HPV16-positive cancers. This clone was found once. Its antigen is not identified. Sequencing used immunoSEQ multiplex PCR; TCRdb keeps in-frame clones, though not all of them. The table shows about 14,000 clones, with over 85% occurring only once. Study-wide results and caveats: HPV-responsive T-cell expansion during chemoradiotherapy was linked to improved recurrence-free survival in HPV16-positive patients.

Trimming shortened V by 1 base and J by 1 base, and 13 bases separated the two germline ends. This CDR3 is built from 17 residues. The germline V gene has CDR1 SGHVS and CDR2 FQNEAQ. The sample consisted of tumor tissue, taken from a patient who underwent chemoradiotherapy. This sequence was found in a human donor with HPV-associated anogenital cancer. J is TRBJ2-2 and V is TRBV7-8, with D hard to call. In DNA form, the CDR3 reads TGTGCCAGCAGCTTAGGGGAAGGGTTGGGGAACACCGGGGAGCTGTTTTTT. This sequence encodes CASSLGEGLGNTGELFF.